Listed below are T cell receptor beta chains from one sample, sequenced in a study of early T cells in non-severe SARS-CoV-2 infection. Via MiXCR, TCRdb re-called the 5' RACE reads, giving one row per CDR3 protein. The repertoire consists of 80,000 or so distinct CDR3 sequences, with roughly an eighth occurring once and the leading ten covering roughly 3.1%. Material: whole blood. These receptors were taken from an adult who was a healthcare worker with PCR-confirmed SARS-CoV-2 infection or an uninfected control (not recorded which). Each CDR3 is given with its conserved first and last residue. D genes are given only for firm matches. Only part of the rows carry a size: once, few, many, or a class if the clone is expanded.

CDR3,DNA,D,J,size,V
CASSLGSISPFEEQYF,TGTGCCAGCAGCTTAGGCAGTATTTCCCCCTTCGAAGAGCAGTACTTC,-,TRBJ2-7,few,TRBV7-8
CASSPLAGANNEQFF,TGTGCCAGCAGCCCTCTAGCGGGAGCTAACAATGAGCAGTTCTTC,TRBD2,TRBJ2-1,-,TRBV7-3
CASSLALMLSGNTIYF,TGTGCCAGCAGTTTAGCGCTCATGCTCTCTGGAAACACCATATATTTT,-,TRBJ1-3,many,TRBV12-3/TRBV12-4
CASSQGIGSGNREQYF,TGTGCCAGCAGCCAAGGTATCGGGTCTGGTAATCGCGAGCAGTACTTC,-,TRBJ2-7,-,TRBV14
CSAETSGVHNEQFF,TGCAGTGCTGAGACTAGCGGGGTTCACAATGAGCAGTTCTTC,TRBD2,TRBJ2-1,few,TRBV20-1
CASRAYVTSPDTQYF,TGTGCCAGCAGAGCTTACGTGACTAGCCCAGATACGCAGTATTTT,TRBD2,TRBJ2-3,-,TRBV6-2/TRBV6-3
CSARPHFGTSGRSSTDTQYF,TGCAGTGCTAGGCCTCATTTCGGGACTAGCGGGAGATCTAGCACAGATACGCAGTATTTT,TRBD2,TRBJ2-3,-,TRBV20-1
CSVAGGTEAFF,TGCAGTGTCGCCGGGGGGACTGAAGCTTTCTTT,-,TRBJ1-1,many,TRBV20-1
CASSESTGENEKLFF,TGTGCCAGCAGTGAATCTACAGGGGAGAATGAAAAACTGTTTTTT,TRBD1,TRBJ1-4,few,TRBV25-1
CSAANRENSNQPQHF,TGCAGTGCTGCGAACAGGGAAAATAGCAATCAGCCCCAGCATTTT,-,TRBJ1-5,-,TRBV20-1
CASSPWEGVQETQYF,TGTGCCAGCTCACCCTGGGAAGGGGTACAAGAGACCCAGTACTTC,-,TRBJ2-5,many,TRBV18
CASSSRTGVVETQYF,TGTGCCAGCAGTAGTCGGACAGGGGTTGTCGAGACCCAGTACTTC,TRBD1,TRBJ2-5,many,TRBV6-1
CASGRQELKTGELFF,TGTGCCAGCGGGAGACAGGAGCTCAAAACCGGGGAGCTGTTTTTT,-,TRBJ2-2,-,TRBV9
CASSFVTGPYEQYF,TGTGCCAGCAGTTTCGTGACCGGGCCCTACGAGCAGTACTTC,-,TRBJ2-7,many,TRBV12-3/TRBV12-4
CAWSPQGQGGGTLFF,TGTGCCTGGAGTCCCCAGGGGCAGGGGGGAGGTACGCTGTTTTTT,-,TRBJ2-2,few,TRBV30
CATAQGRITEAFF,TGTGCCACAGCCCAGGGGCGGATCACTGAAGCTTTCTTT,-,TRBJ1-1,few,TRBV2
CSVRKQPAYEQYF,TGCAGCGTGAGAAAACAACCGGCCTACGAGCAGTACTTC,-,TRBJ2-7,few,TRBV29-1
CASSQDRGRVGEQYF,TGCGCCAGCAGCCAAGATCGGGGCAGGGTAGGCGAGCAGTACTTC,-,TRBJ2-7,-,TRBV4-1
CASSRLAGGSSYNEQFF,TGTGCCAGCAGTAGGCTAGCGGGGGGGAGCTCCTACAATGAGCAGTTCTTC,TRBD2,TRBJ2-1,-,TRBV6-4
CASSHGLNTGELFF,TGCGCCAGCAGCCACGGACTTAACACCGGGGAGCTGTTTTTT,-,TRBJ2-2,-,TRBV4-1
CASSQRARGRGYEQYF,TGCGCCAGCAGCCAGAGGGCGAGGGGGCGCGGGTACGAGCAGTACTTC,TRBD1,TRBJ2-7,-,TRBV4-1
CASRATISGNTIYF,TGTGCCAGCAGAGCCACAATCTCTGGAAACACCATATATTTT,-,TRBJ1-3,-,TRBV2
CASSLDLGSQYF,TGTGCCAGCAGCTTAGATCTGGGTTCGCAGTATTTT,-,TRBJ2-3,medium-sized,TRBV11-1
CASSEPGKEGQPQHF,TGTGCCAGCAGTGAGCCTGGGAAGGAAGGACAGCCCCAGCATTTT,-,TRBJ1-5,many,TRBV6-1
CASSQATLGGSYTGELFF,TGTGCCAGCAGCCAAGCTACGTTGGGCGGGAGTTACACCGGGGAGCTGTTTTTT,TRBD2,TRBJ2-2,-,TRBV4-2
CASSQAGGRTDTQYF,TGTGCCAGCAGCCAAGCGGGGGGCCGCACAGATACGCAGTATTTT,-,TRBJ2-3,-,TRBV3-2
CASSWGQGNTDTQYF,TGTGCCAGCAGTTGGGGACAGGGGAACACAGATACGCAGTATTTT,TRBD1,TRBJ2-3,many,TRBV6-1
CASSYLTGGTEAFF,TGTGCCAGCAGTTACTTAACAGGGGGGACTGAAGCTTTCTTT,TRBD1,TRBJ1-1,few,TRBV27
CASSHGGDEAFF,TGCGCCAGCAGCCACGGGGGGGATGAAGCTTTCTTT,-,TRBJ1-1,-,TRBV4-1
CASSQAVTGALYGYTF,TGCGCCAGCAGCCAAGCAGTCACGGGAGCACTTTATGGCTACACCTTC,-,TRBJ1-2,-,TRBV4-1
CASRTGYSNQPQHF,TGTGCCAGCAGGACGGGGTATAGCAATCAGCCCCAGCATTTT,-,TRBJ1-5,few,TRBV6-5
CASSEVNGDSWGYTF,TGTGCCAGCAGTGAAGTAAACGGAGACTCCTGGGGCTACACCTTC,-,TRBJ1-2,many,TRBV6-1
CASSQGAENSNQPQHF,TGTGCCAGCAGCCAAGGGGCAGAGAATAGCAATCAGCCCCAGCATTTT,-,TRBJ1-5,many,TRBV14
CANRTGRTYEQYF,TGTGCCAACCGGACAGGGAGGACCTACGAGCAGTACTTC,TRBD1,TRBJ2-7,-,TRBV6-4
CARCRENEQFF,TGTGCCCGATGCAGGGAAAATGAGCAGTTCTTC,-,TRBJ2-1,many,TRBV10-3
CASSRGQGRSENTIYF,TGTGCCAGCAGCCGGGGACAGGGTCGGTCTGAAAACACCATATATTTT,TRBD1,TRBJ1-3,few,TRBV12-3/TRBV12-4
CASSWGPQSYEQYF,TGTGCCAGCAGCTGGGGACCGCAGTCCTACGAGCAGTACTTC,-,TRBJ2-7,many,TRBV7-3
CASSPRAAAVYEQYF,TGTGCCAGCAGTCCTAGAGCTGCAGCGGTCTACGAGCAGTACTTC,-,TRBJ2-7,few,TRBV12-3/TRBV12-4
CSVEPGQGDGANVLTF,TGCAGCGTTGAGCCGGGACAGGGGGACGGGGCCAACGTCCTGACTTTC,TRBD1,TRBJ2-6,few,TRBV29-1
CASSLRGLMNGYTF,TGTGCCAGCAGTTTACGGGGGCTAATGAATGGCTACACCTTC,-,TRBJ1-2,many,TRBV27
CASSLGLGPRGQPQHF,TGCGCCAGCAGCCTGGGGCTGGGGCCGAGGGGTCAGCCCCAGCATTTT,-,TRBJ1-5,few,TRBV5-1
CSARVPGRDNQPQHF,TGCAGTGCTAGAGTTCCCGGGAGGGATAATCAGCCCCAGCATTTT,-,TRBJ1-5,few,TRBV20-1
CASSLAGGRADTQYF,TGTGCCAGCAGCTTGGCAGGGGGCAGGGCAGATACGCAGTATTTT,TRBD1,TRBJ2-3,few,TRBV5-4
CASSQVRDLEQFF,TGTGCCAGCAGCCAAGTTCGGGATCTGGAGCAGTTCTTC,-,TRBJ2-1,many,TRBV14
CSARTDGRNTEAFF,TGCAGTGCTAGGACGGACGGAAGGAACACTGAAGCTTTCTTT,-,TRBJ1-1,-,TRBV20-1
CAISVQGAGGANVLTF,TGTGCCATCAGTGTCCAGGGGGCAGGTGGGGCCAACGTCCTGACTTTC,TRBD1,TRBJ2-6,many,TRBV10-3
CASRDSEEKLFF,TGTGCCAGCAGGGACAGCGAGGAAAAACTGTTTTTT,-,TRBJ1-4,few,TRBV12-3/TRBV12-4
CASSLGRGGDGYTF,TGTGCCAGCAGCTTAGGCAGGGGAGGGGATGGCTACACCTTC,-,TRBJ1-2,many,TRBV7-6
CASSYSNGHPNTEAFF,TGTGCCAGCAGTTACTCGAATGGACACCCGAACACTGAAGCTTTCTTT,-,TRBJ1-1,many,TRBV6-6
CSASRFASGGFETQYF,TGCAGTGCTAGTCGGTTCGCTAGCGGGGGTTTTGAGACCCAGTACTTC,TRBD2,TRBJ2-5,few,TRBV20-1
CASSRGTDTQYF,TGCGCCAGCAGCCGGGGCACAGATACGCAGTATTTT,-,TRBJ2-3,-,TRBV10-2
CASMRGNEQFF,TGTGCCAGCATGCGAGGCAATGAGCAGTTCTTC,-,TRBJ2-1,many,TRBV28
CASSPQGIAGGDEQFF,TGCGCCAGCAGCCCCCAAGGAATAGCGGGGGGGGATGAGCAGTTCTTC,TRBD2,TRBJ2-1,-,TRBV5-1
CASTWTGDVSRNTEAFF,TGTGCCAGCACCTGGACAGGAGACGTTAGCCGTAACACTGAAGCTTTCTTT,TRBD1,TRBJ1-1,many,TRBV7-9
CASSTRQGQDAGNTIYF,TGTGCCAGCAGTACTCGACAGGGACAAGACGCTGGAAACACCATATATTTT,TRBD1,TRBJ1-3,-,TRBV6-6
CSVESTGAVKNIQYF,TGCAGCGTGGAATCAACAGGGGCGGTCAAAAACATTCAGTACTTC,TRBD1,TRBJ2-4,-,TRBV29-1
CASIGQEDTGELFF,TGTGCCAGCATTGGGCAGGAGGACACCGGGGAGCTGTTTTTT,-,TRBJ2-2,few,TRBV6-6
CASSLRGRNTEAFF,TGTGCCAGCAGTCTCAGGGGTCGAAACACTGAAGCTTTCTTT,-,TRBJ1-1,many,TRBV12-3/TRBV12-4
CSVNRGSYNEQFF,TGCAGCGTTAACAGGGGCTCCTACAATGAGCAGTTCTTC,TRBD1,TRBJ2-1,few,TRBV29-1